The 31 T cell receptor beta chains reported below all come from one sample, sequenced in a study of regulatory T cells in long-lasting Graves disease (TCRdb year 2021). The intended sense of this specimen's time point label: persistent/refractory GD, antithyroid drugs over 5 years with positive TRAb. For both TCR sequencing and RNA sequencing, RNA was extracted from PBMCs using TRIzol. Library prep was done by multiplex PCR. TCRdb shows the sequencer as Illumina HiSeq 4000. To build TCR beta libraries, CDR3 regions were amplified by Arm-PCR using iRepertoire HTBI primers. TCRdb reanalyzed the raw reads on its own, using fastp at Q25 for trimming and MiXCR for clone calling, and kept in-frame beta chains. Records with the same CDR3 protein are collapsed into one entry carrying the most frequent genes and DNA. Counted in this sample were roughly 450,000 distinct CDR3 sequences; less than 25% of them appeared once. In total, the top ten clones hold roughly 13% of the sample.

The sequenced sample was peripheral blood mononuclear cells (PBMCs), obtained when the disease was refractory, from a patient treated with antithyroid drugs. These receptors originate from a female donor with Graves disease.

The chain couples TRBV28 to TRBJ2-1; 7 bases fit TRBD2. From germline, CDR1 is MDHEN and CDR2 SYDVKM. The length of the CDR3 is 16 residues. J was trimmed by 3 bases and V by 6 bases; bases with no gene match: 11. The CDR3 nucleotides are TGTGCCAGCAGACCCGATGGGGGAGGGAACTACAATGAGCAGTTCTTC. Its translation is CASRPDGGGNYNEQFF.

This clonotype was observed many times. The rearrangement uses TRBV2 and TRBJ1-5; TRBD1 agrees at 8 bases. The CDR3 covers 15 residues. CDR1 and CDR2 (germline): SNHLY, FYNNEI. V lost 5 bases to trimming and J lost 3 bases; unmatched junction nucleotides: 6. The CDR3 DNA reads TGTGCCAGCAGTTCCTCGACAGGGGTCAATCAGCCCCAGCATTTT. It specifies CASSSSTGVNQPQHF.

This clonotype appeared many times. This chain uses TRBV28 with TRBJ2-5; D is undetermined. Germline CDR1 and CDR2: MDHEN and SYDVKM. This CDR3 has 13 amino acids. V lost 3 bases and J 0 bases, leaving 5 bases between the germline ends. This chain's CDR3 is CASSLPYQETQYF. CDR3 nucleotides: TGTGCCAGCAGTTTGCCGTACCAAGAGACCCAGTACTTC.

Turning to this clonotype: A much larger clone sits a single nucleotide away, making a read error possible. CDR3 region: CVSSQDIAGETQYF. CDR3 nucleotide sequence: TGTGTCAGCAGCCAAGATATAGCGGGAGAGACCCAGTACTTC. The V gene is TRBV3-1, the J gene TRBJ2-5; TRBD2 matches at 7 bases. This CDR3 has 14 residues. The germline V gene encodes CDR1 LGHDT and CDR2 YNNKEL (reference sequence).

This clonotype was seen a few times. CDR3 in amino acids: CASSYTTGGRTGELFF. CDR3 in DNA: TGTGCCAGCAGTTACACTACAGGGGGTAGGACCGGGGAGCTGTTTTTT. The gene calls are TRBV6-2 or TRBV6-3 and TRBJ2-2; TRBD1 matches at 8 bases. The CDR3 spans 16 residues. V shed 2 bases, J shed 5 bases, and the junction held 7 bases outside the gene matches. Looked up from germline, CDR1 is MNHEY and CDR2 is SVGEGT.

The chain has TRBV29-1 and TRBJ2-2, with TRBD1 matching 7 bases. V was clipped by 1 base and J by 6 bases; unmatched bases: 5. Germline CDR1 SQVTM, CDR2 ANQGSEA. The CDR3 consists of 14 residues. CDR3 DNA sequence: TGCAGCGTTGAAGGGGACAGATACGCCGGGGAGCTGTTTTTT. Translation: CSVEGDRYAGELFF.

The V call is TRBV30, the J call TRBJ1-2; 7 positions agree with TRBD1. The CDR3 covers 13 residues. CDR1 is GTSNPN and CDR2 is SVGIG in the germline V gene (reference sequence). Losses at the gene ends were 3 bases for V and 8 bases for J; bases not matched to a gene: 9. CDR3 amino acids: CAWSRDRDSGYTF. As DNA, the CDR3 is TGTGCCTGGAGCCGGGACAGAGACTCGGGCTACACCTTC.

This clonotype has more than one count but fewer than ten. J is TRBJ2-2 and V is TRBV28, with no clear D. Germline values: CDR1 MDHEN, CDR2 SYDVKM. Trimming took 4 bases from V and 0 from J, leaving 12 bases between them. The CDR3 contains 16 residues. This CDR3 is CASSSVRDANTGELFF. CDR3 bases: TGTGCCAGCAGTTCGGTTCGAGACGCGAACACCGGGGAGCTGTTTTTT. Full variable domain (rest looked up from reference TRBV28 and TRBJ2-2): DVKVTQSSRYLVKRTGEKVFLECVQDMDHENMFWYRQDPGLGLRLIYFSYDVKMKEKGDIPEGYSVSREKKERFSLILESASTNQTSMYLCASSSVRDANTGELFFGEGSRLTVL.

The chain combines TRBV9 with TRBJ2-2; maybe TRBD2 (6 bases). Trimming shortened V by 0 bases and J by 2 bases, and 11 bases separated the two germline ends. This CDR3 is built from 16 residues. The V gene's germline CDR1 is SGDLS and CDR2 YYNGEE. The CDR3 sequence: CASSVVAGRNTGELFF. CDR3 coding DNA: TGTGCCAGCAGCGTAGTTGCGGGGCGAAACACCGGGGAGCTGTTTTTT. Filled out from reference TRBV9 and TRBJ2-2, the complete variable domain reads DSGVTQTPKHLITATGQRVTLRCSPRSGDLSVYWYQQSLDQGLQFLIQYYNGEERAKGNILERFSAQQFPDLHSELNLSSLELGDSALYFCASSVVAGRNTGELFFGEGSRLTVL.

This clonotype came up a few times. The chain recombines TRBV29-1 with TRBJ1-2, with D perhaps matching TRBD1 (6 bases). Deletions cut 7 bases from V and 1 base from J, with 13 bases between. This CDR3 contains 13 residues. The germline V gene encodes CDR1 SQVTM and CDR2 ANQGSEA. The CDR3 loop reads CSDVWGLNYGYTF. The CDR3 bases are TGCAGCGACGTATGGGGGCTTAACTATGGCTACACCTTC.

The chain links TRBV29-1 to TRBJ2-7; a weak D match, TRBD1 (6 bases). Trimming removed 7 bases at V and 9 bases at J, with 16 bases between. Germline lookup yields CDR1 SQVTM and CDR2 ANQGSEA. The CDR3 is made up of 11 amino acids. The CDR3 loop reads CSAGVEGGQYF. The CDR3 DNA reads TGCAGCGCAGGGGTCGAAGGGGGGCAGTACTTC.

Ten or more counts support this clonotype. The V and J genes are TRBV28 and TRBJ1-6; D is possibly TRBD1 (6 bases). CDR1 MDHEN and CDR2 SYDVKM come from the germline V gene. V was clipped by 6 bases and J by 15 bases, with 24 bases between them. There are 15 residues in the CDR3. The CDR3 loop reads CASRSPGLPGHLLHF. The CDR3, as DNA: TGTGCCAGCAGGTCCCCCGGTCTACCGGGACATCTCCTCCACTTT.

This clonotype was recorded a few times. CDR3 loop: CASSRTTGRRTEAFF. The CDR3 DNA follows: TGTGCCAGCAGTCGAACGACAGGGAGGCGAACTGAAGCTTTCTTT. This chain links TRBV12-3 or TRBV12-4 with TRBJ1-1; 7 nucleotides agree with TRBD1. The CDR3 sequence is 15 residues long. V lost 5 bases and J lost 5; bases outside the gene matches: 11.

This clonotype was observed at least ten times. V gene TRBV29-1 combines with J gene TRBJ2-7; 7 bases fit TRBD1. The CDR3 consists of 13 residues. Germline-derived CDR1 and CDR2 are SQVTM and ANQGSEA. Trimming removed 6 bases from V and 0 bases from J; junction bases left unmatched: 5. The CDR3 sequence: CSVSDRNSYEQYF. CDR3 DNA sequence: TGCAGCGTCTCGGACAGGAACTCCTACGAGCAGTACTTC.

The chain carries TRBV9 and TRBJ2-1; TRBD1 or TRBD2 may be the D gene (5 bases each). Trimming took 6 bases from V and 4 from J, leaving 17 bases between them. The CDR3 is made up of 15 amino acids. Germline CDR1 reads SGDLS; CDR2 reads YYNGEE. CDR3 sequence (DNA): TGTGCCAGCAATCCCACGGGACGGGAATACAATGAGCAGTTCTTC. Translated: CASNPTGREYNEQFF.

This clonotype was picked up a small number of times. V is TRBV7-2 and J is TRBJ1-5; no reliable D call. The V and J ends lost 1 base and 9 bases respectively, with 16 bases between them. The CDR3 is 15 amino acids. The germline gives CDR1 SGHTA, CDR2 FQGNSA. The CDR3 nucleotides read TGTGCCAGCAGCTTAGGCGTCAGTGGAGTGGGGCCCCAGCATTTT. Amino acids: CASSLGVSGVGPQHF.

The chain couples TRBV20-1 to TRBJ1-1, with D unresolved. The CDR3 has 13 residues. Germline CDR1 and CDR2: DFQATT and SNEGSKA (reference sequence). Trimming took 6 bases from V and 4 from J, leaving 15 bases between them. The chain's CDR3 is CSALRGGSTEAFF. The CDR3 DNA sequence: TGCAGTGCCCTCCGGGGAGGGTCCACTGAAGCTTTCTTT.

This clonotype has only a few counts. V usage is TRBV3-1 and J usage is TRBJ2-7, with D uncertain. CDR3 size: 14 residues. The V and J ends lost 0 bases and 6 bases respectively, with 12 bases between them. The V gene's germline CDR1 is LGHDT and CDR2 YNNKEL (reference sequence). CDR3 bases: TGTGCCAGCAGCCAAGAGGTTAACATGGCCGAGCAGTACTTC. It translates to CASSQEVNMAEQYF.

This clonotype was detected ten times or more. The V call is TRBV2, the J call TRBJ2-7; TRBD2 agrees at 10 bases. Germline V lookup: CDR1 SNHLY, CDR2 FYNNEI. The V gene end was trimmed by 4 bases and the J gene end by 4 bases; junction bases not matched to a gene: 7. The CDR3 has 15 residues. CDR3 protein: CASSARLAGLYEQYF. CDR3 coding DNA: TGTGCCAGCAGTGCCAGACTAGCGGGCTTATACGAGCAGTACTTC.

The CDR3 spells CASTPLWGNTIYF. The DNA of the CDR3 is TGTGCCAGCACTCCGCTGTGGGGAAACACCATATATTTT. This chain connects TRBV9 to TRBJ1-3; D is uncertain. This CDR3 comprises 13 residues. Germline V gene data show CDR1 as SGDLS and CDR2 as YYNGEE. The ends were cut back, 6 bases at V and 4 bases at J, with 11 bases in the middle.

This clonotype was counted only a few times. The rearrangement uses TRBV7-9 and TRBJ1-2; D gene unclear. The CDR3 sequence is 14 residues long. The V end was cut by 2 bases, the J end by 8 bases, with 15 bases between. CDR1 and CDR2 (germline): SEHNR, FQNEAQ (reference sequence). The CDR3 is CASSLSFTGRGYTF. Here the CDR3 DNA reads TGTGCCAGCAGCTTAAGCTTCACTGGCAGAGGCTACACCTTC.

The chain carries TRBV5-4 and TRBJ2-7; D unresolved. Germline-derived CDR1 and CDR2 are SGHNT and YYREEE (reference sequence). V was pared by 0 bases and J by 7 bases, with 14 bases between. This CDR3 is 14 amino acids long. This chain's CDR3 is CASSLERWGGEQYF. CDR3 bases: TGTGCCAGCAGCTTGGAAAGGTGGGGTGGTGAGCAGTACTTC.

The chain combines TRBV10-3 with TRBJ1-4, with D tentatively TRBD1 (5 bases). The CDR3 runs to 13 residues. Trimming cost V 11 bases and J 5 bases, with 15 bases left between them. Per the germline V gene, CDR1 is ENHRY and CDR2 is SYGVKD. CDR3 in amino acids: CASSGLMNEKLFF. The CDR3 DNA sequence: TGTGCCTCCTCGGGACTGATGAATGAAAAACTGTTTTTT.

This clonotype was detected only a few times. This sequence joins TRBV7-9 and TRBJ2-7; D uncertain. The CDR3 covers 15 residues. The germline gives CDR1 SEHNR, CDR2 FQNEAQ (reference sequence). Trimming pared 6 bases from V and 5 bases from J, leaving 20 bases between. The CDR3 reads CASRAALGYNDEQYF. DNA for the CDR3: TGTGCCAGCAGGGCCGCGTTGGGGTACAACGACGAGCAGTACTTC. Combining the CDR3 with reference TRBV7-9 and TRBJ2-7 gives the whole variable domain DTGVSQNPRHKITKRGQNVTFRCDPISEHNRLYWYRQTLGQGPEFLTYFQNEAQLEKSRLLSDRFSAERPKGSFSTLEIQRTEQGDSAMYLCASRAALGYNDEQYFGPGTRLTVT.

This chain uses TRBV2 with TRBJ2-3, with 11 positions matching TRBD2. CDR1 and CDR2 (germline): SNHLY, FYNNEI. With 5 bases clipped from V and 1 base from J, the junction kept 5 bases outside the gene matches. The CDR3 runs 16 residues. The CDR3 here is CASSFDSGRGTDTQYF. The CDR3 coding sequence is TGTGCCAGCAGTTTTGATAGCGGGAGGGGCACAGATACGCAGTATTTT.

The CDR3 DNA reads TGTGCCTGTGAAGGGGGCGGATACGAGCAGTACTTC. As protein: CACEGGGYEQYF. This chain links TRBV30 with TRBJ2-7, with 7 bases matching TRBD1. CDR3 length: 12 residues. Unmatched junction bases numbered 6, after V lost 6 bases and J lost 4 bases. CDR1 GTSNPN and CDR2 SVGIG come from the germline V gene (reference sequence).

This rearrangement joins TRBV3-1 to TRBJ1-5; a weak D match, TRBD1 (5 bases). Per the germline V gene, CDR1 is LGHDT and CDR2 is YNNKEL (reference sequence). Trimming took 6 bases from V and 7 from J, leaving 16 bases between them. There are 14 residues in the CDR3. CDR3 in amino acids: CASRESGYGQPQHF. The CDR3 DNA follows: TGTGCCAGCAGAGAGTCAGGGTACGGACAGCCCCAGCATTTT.

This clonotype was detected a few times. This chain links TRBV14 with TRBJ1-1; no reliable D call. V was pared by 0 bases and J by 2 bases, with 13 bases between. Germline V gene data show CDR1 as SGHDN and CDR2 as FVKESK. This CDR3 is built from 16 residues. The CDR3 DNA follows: TGTGCCAGCAGCCAAGATAGGGTCCAGCCTAACACTGAAGCTTTCTTT. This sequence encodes CASSQDRVQPNTEAFF.

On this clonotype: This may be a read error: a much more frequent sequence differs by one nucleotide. CDR3 sequence reads: CASGRIAEETQYF. Here the CDR3 DNA reads TGTGCCAGCGGTCGTATAGCGGAAGAGACCCAGTACTTC. This chain connects TRBV6-1 to TRBJ2-5, with a possible D match to TRBD2 (6 bases). The CDR3 totals 13 residues. Germline CDR1 and CDR2: MNHNS and SASEGT. Trimming removed 8 bases at V and 3 bases at J, with 13 bases between.

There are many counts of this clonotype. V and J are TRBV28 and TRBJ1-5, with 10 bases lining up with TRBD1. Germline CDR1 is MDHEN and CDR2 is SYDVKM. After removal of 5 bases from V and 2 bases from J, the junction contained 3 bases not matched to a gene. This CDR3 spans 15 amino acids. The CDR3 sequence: CASSGTGVRNQPQHF. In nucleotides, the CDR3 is TGTGCCAGCAGTGGGACAGGGGTTCGCAATCAGCCCCAGCATTTT.

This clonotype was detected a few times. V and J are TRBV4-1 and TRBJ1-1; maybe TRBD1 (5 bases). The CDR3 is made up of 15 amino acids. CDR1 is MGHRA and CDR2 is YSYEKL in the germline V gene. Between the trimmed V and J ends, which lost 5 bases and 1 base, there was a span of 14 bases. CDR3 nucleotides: TGCGCCAGCAGCAAAGGGCAGGGACCGAACACTGAAGCTTTCTTT. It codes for CASSKGQGPNTEAFF.